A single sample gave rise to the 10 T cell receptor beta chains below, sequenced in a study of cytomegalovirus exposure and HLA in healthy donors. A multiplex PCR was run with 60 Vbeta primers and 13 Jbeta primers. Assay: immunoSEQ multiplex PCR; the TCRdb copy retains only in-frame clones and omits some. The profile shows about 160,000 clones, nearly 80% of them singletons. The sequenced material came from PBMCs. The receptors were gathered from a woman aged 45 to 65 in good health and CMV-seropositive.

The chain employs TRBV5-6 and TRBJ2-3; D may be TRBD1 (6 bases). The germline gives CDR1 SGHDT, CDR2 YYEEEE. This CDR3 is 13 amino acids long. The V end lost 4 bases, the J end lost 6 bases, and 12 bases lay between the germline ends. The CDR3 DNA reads TGTGCCAGCAGCCCGACAGGATCCGATACGCAGTATTTT. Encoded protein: CASSPTGSDTQYF.

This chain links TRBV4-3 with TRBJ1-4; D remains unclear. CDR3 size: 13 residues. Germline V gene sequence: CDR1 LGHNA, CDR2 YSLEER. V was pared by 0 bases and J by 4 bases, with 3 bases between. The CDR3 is CASSQDHNEKLFF. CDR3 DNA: TGCGCCAGCAGCCAAGATCATAATGAAAAACTGTTTTTT.

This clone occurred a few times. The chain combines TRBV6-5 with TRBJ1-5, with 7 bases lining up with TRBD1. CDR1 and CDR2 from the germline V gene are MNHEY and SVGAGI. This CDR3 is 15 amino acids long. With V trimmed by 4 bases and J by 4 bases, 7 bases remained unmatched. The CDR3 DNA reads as TGTGCCAGCAGTTCGACAGGGATTGGAAATCAGCCCCAGCATTTT. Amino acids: CASSSTGIGNQPQHF.

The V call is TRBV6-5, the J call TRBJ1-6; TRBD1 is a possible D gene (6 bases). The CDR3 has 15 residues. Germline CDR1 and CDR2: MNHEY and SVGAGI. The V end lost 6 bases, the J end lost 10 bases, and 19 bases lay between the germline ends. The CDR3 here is CASSRQDSRGSPLHF. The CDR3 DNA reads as TGTGCCAGCAGCCGACAGGACAGTCGAGGATCACCCCTCCACTTT.

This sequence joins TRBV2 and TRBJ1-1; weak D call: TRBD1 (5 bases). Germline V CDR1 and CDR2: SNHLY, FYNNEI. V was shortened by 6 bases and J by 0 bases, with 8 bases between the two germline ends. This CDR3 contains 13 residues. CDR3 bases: TGTGCCAGCAGCTTAGGGGTGAACACTGAAGCTTTCTTT. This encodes CASSLGVNTEAFF.

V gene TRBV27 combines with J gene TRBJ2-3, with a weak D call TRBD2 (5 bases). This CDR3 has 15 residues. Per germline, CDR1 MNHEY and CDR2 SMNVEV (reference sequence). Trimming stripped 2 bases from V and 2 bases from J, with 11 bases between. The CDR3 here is CASSLGLAHTDTQYF. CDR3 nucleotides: TGTGCCAGCAGTTTAGGGCTAGCTCACACAGATACGCAGTATTTT.

The DNA for the CDR3 is TGCGCCAGCAGCCAAACGGGACAGGCCCTCCAAGAGACCCAGTACTTC. Translating it yields CASSQTGQALQETQYF. This chain links TRBV4-1 with TRBJ2-5; TRBD1 matches 8 bases. The V segment lost 2 bases and the J segment 1 base; nucleotides outside the gene matches: 6. The germline gives CDR1 MGHRA, CDR2 YSYEKL. The CDR3 length is 16 residues.

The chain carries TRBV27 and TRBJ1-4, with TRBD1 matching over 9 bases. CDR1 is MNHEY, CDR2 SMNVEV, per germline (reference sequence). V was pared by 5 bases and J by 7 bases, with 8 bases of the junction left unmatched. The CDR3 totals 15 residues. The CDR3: CASSLNRGRAEKLFF. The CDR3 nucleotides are TGTGCCAGCAGTCTGAACAGGGGGCGGGCTGAAAAACTGTTTTTT.

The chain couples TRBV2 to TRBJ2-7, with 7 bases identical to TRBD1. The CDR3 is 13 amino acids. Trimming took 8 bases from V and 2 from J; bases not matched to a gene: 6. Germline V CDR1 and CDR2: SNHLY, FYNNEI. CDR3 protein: CASGTQGAYEQYF. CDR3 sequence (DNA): TGTGCCAGCGGCACTCAGGGGGCCTACGAGCAGTACTTC.

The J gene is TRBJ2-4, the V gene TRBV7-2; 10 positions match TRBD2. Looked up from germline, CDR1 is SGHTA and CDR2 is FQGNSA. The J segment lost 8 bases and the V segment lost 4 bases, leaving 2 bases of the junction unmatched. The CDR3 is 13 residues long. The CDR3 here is CASSSGTSDIQYF. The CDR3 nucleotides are TGTGCCAGCAGCTCCGGGACTAGCGACATTCAGTACTTC.